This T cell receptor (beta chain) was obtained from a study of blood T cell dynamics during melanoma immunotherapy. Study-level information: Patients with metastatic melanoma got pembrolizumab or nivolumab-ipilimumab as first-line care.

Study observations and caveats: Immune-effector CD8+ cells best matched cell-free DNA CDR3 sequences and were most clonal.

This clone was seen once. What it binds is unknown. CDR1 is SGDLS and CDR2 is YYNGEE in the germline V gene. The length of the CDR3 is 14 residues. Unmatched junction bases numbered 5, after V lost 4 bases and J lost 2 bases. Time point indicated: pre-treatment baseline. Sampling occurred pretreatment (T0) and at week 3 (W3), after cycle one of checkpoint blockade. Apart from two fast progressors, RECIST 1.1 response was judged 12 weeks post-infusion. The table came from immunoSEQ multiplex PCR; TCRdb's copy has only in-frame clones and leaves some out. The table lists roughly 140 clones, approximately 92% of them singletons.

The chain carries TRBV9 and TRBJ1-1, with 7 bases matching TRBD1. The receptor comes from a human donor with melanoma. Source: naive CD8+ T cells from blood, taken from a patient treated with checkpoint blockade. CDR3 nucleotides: TGTGCCAGCAGCACGCAGGGGGATAACACTGAAGCTTTCTTT. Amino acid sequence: CASSTQGDNTEAFF. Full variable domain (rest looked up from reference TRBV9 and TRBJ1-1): DSGVTQTPKHLITATGQRVTLRCSPRSGDLSVYWYQQSLDQGLQFLIQYYNGEERAKGNILERFSAQQFPDLHSELNLSSLELGDSALYFCASSTQGDNTEAFFGQGTRLTVV.